The 31 T cell receptor beta chains below were found in one sample sequenced in a study of blood T cell repertoires in COVID-19. The data were produced by immunoSEQ multiplex PCR, yet TCRdb's version contains in-frame clones alone and is incomplete. This sample has about 310,000 clones; roughly nine tenths occur once, and the top ten carry 2% to 3%. The sequenced material came from peripheral blood. The receptors here all came from a man younger than 30 with active or convalescent COVID-19.

The gene calls are TRBV24-1 and TRBJ1-5; D ambiguous. The germline V gene encodes CDR1 KGHDR and CDR2 SFDVKD. V lost 9 bases to trimming and J lost 3 bases, with 11 bases between them. The CDR3 covers 13 residues. This chain's CDR3 is CATSRGFNQPQHF. DNA for the CDR3: TGTGCCACCTCTCGGGGTTTCAATCAGCCCCAGCATTTT.

This chain links TRBV10-3 with TRBJ1-1; TRBD1 agrees at 9 bases. V was clipped by 2 bases and J by 2 bases; unmatched bases: 6. The CDR3 is 16 amino acids. CDR1 is ENHRY, CDR2 SYGVKD, per germline. For the CDR3, the DNA is TGTGCCATCAGTGAGGACCGGACAGGGGTCAACACTGAAGCTTTCTTT. Protein sequence: CAISEDRTGVNTEAFF.

This clone has a single count. This chain joins TRBV9 and TRBJ1-5; D uncertain. CDR1 and CDR2 (germline): SGDLS, YYNGEE. V was trimmed by 0 bases and J by 0 bases, leaving 7 bases between them. This CDR3 has 15 residues. CDR3 amino acids: CASSVAGDSNQPQHF. The CDR3 nucleotides read TGTGCCAGCAGCGTAGCCGGGGATAGCAATCAGCCCCAGCATTTT.

This clone was detected only once. V usage is TRBV6-6 and J usage is TRBJ2-7; 9 bases line up with TRBD1. The length of the CDR3 is 14 residues. With V trimmed by 5 bases and J by 3 bases, 5 bases remained unmatched. Germline loops: CDR1 MNHNY, CDR2 SVGAGI (reference sequence). In DNA, the CDR3 is TGTGCCAGCAGTCGCGGGACAGGGAACTACGAGCAGTACTTC. Translating gives CASSRGTGNYEQYF.

The chain joins TRBV10-3 to TRBJ2-7, with 10 nucleotides matching TRBD2. This CDR3 is 16 amino acids long. Germline V gene data show CDR1 as ENHRY and CDR2 as SYGVKD. After removal of 3 bases from V and 6 bases from J, the junction contained 11 bases not matched to a gene. The CDR3 coding sequence is TGTGCCATCAGTGACAGCCTAGCGGGGGCCCCCAGCGAGCAGTACTTC. Protein: CAISDSLAGAPSEQYF.

The chain recombines TRBV21-1 with TRBJ1-6; the table's TRBD1 call for D was not verified on the DNA. TRBV21-1 is recorded as a pseudogene. The CDR3 runs to 18 residues. CDR3 coding DNA: TGTGCCAGCAGCAAATCAACGGGACAGACAATAAGTAATTCACCCCTCCACTTT. It translates to CASSKSTGQTISNSPLHF.

This sequence joins TRBV5-6 and TRBJ1-3; 7 nucleotides match TRBD1. Per germline, CDR1 SGHDT and CDR2 YYEEEE. CDR3 length: 14 residues. V lost 4 bases to trimming and J lost 2 bases; unmatched junction nucleotides: 3. CDR3 region: CASSIQGTGNTIYF. The CDR3 region has the DNA TGTGCCAGCAGCATACAGGGGACTGGAAACACCATATATTTT.

This chain uses TRBV28 with TRBJ2-7, with 14 bases identical to TRBD2. This CDR3 region has 17 residues. J lost 5 bases, V lost 3 bases, and 9 bases had no gene match. CDR1 MDHEN and CDR2 SYDVKM come from the germline V gene. The CDR3 loop is CASSFRRLAGGQNEQYF. The CDR3, as DNA: TGTGCCAGCAGTTTTAGGCGACTAGCGGGAGGGCAGAACGAGCAGTACTTC.

The gene calls are TRBV28 and TRBJ1-1; 8 bases align to TRBD1. Unmatched junction bases numbered 10, after V lost 11 bases and J lost 11 bases. The CDR3 consists of 11 residues. In germline, CDR1 is MDHEN, CDR2 SYDVKM. Here the CDR3 DNA reads TGTGCCTCTAGGGCAGGGGGCAATGCTTTCTTT. Amino acid sequence: CASRAGGNAFF.

This clone was found once. This chain links TRBV10-3 with TRBJ2-7; 8 nucleotides match TRBD2. Germline V lookup: CDR1 ENHRY, CDR2 SYGVKD. V trimming: 3 bases; J trimming: 0 bases; junction bases outside the gene matches: 4. This CDR3 contains 15 residues. CDR3 sequence: CAISDFSGSSYEQYF. CDR3 nucleotides: TGTGCCATCAGTGATTTCAGCGGGAGCTCCTACGAGCAGTACTTC.

This rearrangement joins TRBV7-2 to TRBJ2-1, with TRBD2 matching over 10 bases. The CDR3 loop spans 16 amino acids. CDR1 is SGHTA and CDR2 is FQGNSA in the germline V gene. V dropped 3 bases and J dropped 2; count of bases not matched to a gene: 4. In DNA form, the CDR3 reads TGTGCCAGCAGCTTTACCGGGACTAGCGCCTACAATGAGCAGTTCTTC. Its translation: CASSFTGTSAYNEQFF.

The chain is built from TRBV7-8 and TRBJ1-2; 8 positions match TRBD1. J gave up 8 bases and V 4 bases, and 6 bases lay outside the gene matches. Germline V lookup: CDR1 SGHVS, CDR2 FQNEAQ. CDR3 size: 13 residues. The CDR3 region has the DNA TGTGCCAGCAGCTACGGACAGGGCCGCGGCTACACCTTC. Its protein is CASSYGQGRGYTF.

This chain links TRBV24-1 with TRBJ2-3; perhaps TRBD1 as D (6 bases). The ends were cut back, 5 bases at V and 2 bases at J, with 16 bases in the middle. This CDR3 spans 16 amino acids. Germline loops: CDR1 KGHDR, CDR2 SFDVKD. The CDR3, as DNA: TGTGCCACCAGTGGCGCCGGCCAGGGGTTCACAGATACGCAGTATTTT. This codes for CATSGAGQGFTDTQYF.

This chain links TRBV6-5 with TRBJ1-6; D ambiguous. The germline CDR1 and CDR2 sequences are MNHEY and SVGAGI. V shed 2 bases and J shed 5 bases, with 7 bases lying between them. This CDR3 is 14 amino acids long. CDR3 sequence: CASSYALDNSPLHF. The CDR3, as DNA: TGTGCCAGCAGTTACGCGCTTGATAATTCACCCCTCCACTTT.

V usage is TRBV28 and J usage is TRBJ2-2; 7 nucleotides agree with TRBD2. The length of the CDR3 is 14 residues. Trimming removed 11 bases from V and 5 bases from J; junction bases left unmatched: 11. Per the germline V gene, CDR1 is MDHEN and CDR2 is SYDVKM. CDR3 sequence reads: CASSPAGETGELFF. CDR3 in DNA: TGTGCCTCTAGTCCCGCGGGGGAAACCGGGGAGCTGTTTTTT.

This rearrangement joins TRBV11-2 to TRBJ2-3; TRBD1 matches 8 bases. Germline CDR1 is SGHAT and CDR2 is FQNNGV. The trim removed 5 bases at V and 6 bases at J, leaving 7 bases unmatched. The CDR3 has 14 residues. CDR3 sequence reads: CASSQGQGWDTQYF. The CDR3 nucleotides are TGTGCCAGCAGCCAAGGACAGGGTTGGGATACGCAGTATTTT.

The chain is built from TRBV7-8 and TRBJ2-6; TRBD1 aligns across 9 bases. Trimming cost V 5 bases and J 4 bases; bases outside gene matches: 9. The CDR3 sequence is 17 residues long. CDR1 SGHVS and CDR2 FQNEAQ come from the germline V gene. The CDR3 DNA follows: TGTGCCAGCAGCCCTAATATCGGACAGGGGGGGGCCAACGTCCTGACTTTC. Residues: CASSPNIGQGGANVLTF.

The chain links TRBV18 to TRBJ2-5; D gene uncertain. The CDR3 runs to 14 residues. Germline CDR1 reads KGHSH; CDR2 reads LQKENI. V lost 5 bases and J 2 bases, leaving 12 bases between the germline ends. As DNA, the CDR3 is TGTGCCAGCTCAGGAACTAACAATCAAGAGACCCAGTACTTC. Translation gives CASSGTNNQETQYF.

V gene TRBV7-9 combines with J gene TRBJ2-1; TRBD2 is a possible D gene (7 bases). The CDR3 loop spans 15 amino acids. Germline V gives CDR1 SEHNR, CDR2 FQNEAQ (reference sequence). Trimming took 2 bases from V and 8 from J, leaving 16 bases between them. In nucleotides, the CDR3 is TGTGCCAGCAGCTTACGAGGGGGGGCTCGGGATGAGCAGTTCTTC. As protein: CASSLRGGARDEQFF.

The table lists this clone with a few counts. The rearrangement uses TRBV5-5 and TRBJ1-1; perhaps TRBD1 as D (6 bases). The CDR3 consists of 15 residues. Germline assignment: CDR1 SGHKS and CDR2 YYEKEE (reference sequence). The V end lost 3 bases, the J end lost 5 bases, and 17 bases lay between the germline ends. The CDR3 loop reads CASSSPAGERTEAFF. The CDR3 region has the DNA TGTGCCAGCAGCTCACCGGCAGGGGAAAGGACTGAAGCTTTCTTT.

The V gene is TRBV7-6, the J gene TRBJ2-5; the D gene is possibly TRBD2 (6 bases). The CDR3 totals 14 residues. V lost 6 bases and J lost 5, with 16 bases in between. Germline loops: CDR1 SGHVS, CDR2 FNYEAQ. CDR3 amino acids: CASSVGGKGETQYF. The CDR3 DNA sequence: TGTGCCAGCAGTGTGGGGGGAAAGGGGGAGACCCAGTACTTC.

The chain combines TRBV7-9 with TRBJ2-7, with 7 bases identical to TRBD2. The CDR3 runs 13 residues. V gave up 5 bases and J gave up 6 bases; unmatched junction bases: 7. Germline CDR1 is SEHNR and CDR2 is FQNEAQ (reference sequence). DNA of the CDR3: TGTGCCAGCAGCGGCTTCCCGGGGGGCGAGCAGTACTTC. This gives the protein CASSGFPGGEQYF.

The V gene is TRBV19, the J gene TRBJ2-1, with TRBD2 identical over 9 bases. This CDR3 spans 16 amino acids. Germline V gene sequence: CDR1 LNHDA, CDR2 SQIVND (reference sequence). V lost 7 bases, J lost 3 bases, and 10 bases stayed unmatched. In nucleotides, the CDR3 is TGTGCCAGTACCGATAGCGGGAGAGTCCGCTACAATGAGCAGTTCTTC. It specifies CASTDSGRVRYNEQFF.

The chain joins TRBV7-2 to TRBJ2-5; D might be TRBD2 (6 bases). Trimming took off 1 base at V and 5 bases at J, with 14 bases between the two ends. In germline, CDR1 is SGHTA, CDR2 FQGNSA. The CDR3 spans 15 residues. The CDR3 region is CASSLVLATGETQYF. CDR3 coding DNA: TGTGCCAGCAGCTTAGTCCTAGCGACGGGGGAGACCCAGTACTTC.

The V call is TRBV15, the J call TRBJ1-5; 7 bases line up with TRBD1. This CDR3 region has 14 residues. Trimming removed 5 bases from V and 5 bases from J; junction bases left unmatched: 6. Germline values: CDR1 LNHNV, CDR2 YYDKDF (reference sequence). The CDR3: CATSLTGPHQPQHF. In DNA, the CDR3 is TGTGCCACCAGCTTGACAGGGCCCCATCAGCCCCAGCATTTT. The full variable domain, with the rest looked up from reference TRBV15 and TRBJ1-5, is DAMVIQNPRYQVTQFGKPVTLSCSQTLNHNVMYWYQQKSSQAPKLLFHYYDKDFNNEADTPDNFQSRRPNTSFCFLDIRSPGLGDTAMYLCATSLTGPHQPQHFGDGTRLSIL.

The chain is built from TRBV7-9 and TRBJ2-7, with 10 bases that match TRBD1. Per the germline V gene, CDR1 is SEHNR and CDR2 is FQNEAQ (reference sequence). The CDR3 loop spans 16 amino acids. After removal of 5 bases from V and 6 bases from J, the junction contained 13 bases not matched to a gene. Here the CDR3 reads CASSLVGTGVRGEQYF. DNA for the CDR3: TGTGCCAGCAGCCTGGTGGGGACAGGGGTAAGGGGCGAGCAGTACTTC. Supplemented by reference TRBV7-9 and TRBJ2-7, the full variable domain reads DTGVSQNPRHKITKRGQNVTFRCDPISEHNRLYWYRQTLGQGPEFLTYFQNEAQLEKSRLLSDRFSAERPKGSFSTLEIQRTEQGDSAMYLCASSLVGTGVRGEQYFGPGTRLTVT.

This clone was seen a handful of times. V and J are TRBV11-2 and TRBJ1-2, with D perhaps matching TRBD1 (6 bases). Germline assignment: CDR1 SGHAT and CDR2 FQNNGV. This CDR3 contains 16 residues. V was cut by 1 base and J by 5 bases, with 17 bases left in between. Here the CDR3 reads CASSLATGFTPYGYTF. The DNA of the CDR3 is TGTGCCAGCAGCTTAGCGACAGGCTTTACACCATATGGCTACACCTTC.

The rearrangement uses TRBV29-1 and TRBJ2-4; 11 nucleotides line up with TRBD1. The CDR3 consists of 15 residues. V trimming: 4 bases; J trimming: 6 bases; junction bases outside the gene matches: 8. Per the germline V gene, CDR1 is SQVTM and CDR2 is ANQGSEA. The CDR3 loop is CSVGDRGFLGNIQYF. CDR3 bases: TGCAGCGTTGGGGACAGGGGGTTCTTGGGAAACATTCAGTACTTC.

V is TRBV4-3 and J is TRBJ2-3; TRBD2 aligns across 7 bases. The trim removed 2 bases at V and 8 bases at J, leaving 13 bases unmatched. This CDR3 region has 16 residues. Germline values: CDR1 LGHNA, CDR2 YSLEER. CDR3 coding DNA: TGCGCCAGCAGCCAAAATAGCGGGCTTGGGGTCGGTACGCAGTATTTT. Protein product: CASSQNSGLGVGTQYF.

V gene TRBV12-2 combines with J gene TRBJ1-2; TRBD1, the D gene given by the table, was not confirmed from the DNA. TRBV12-2 is a pseudogene locus. The CDR3 consists of 16 residues. CDR3 sequence: CASRLPTSGVTNGYTF. CDR3 DNA sequence: TGTGCAAGTCGCTTACCGACCTCAGGGGTAACAAATGGCTACACCTTC.

The sample holds a few counts of this clone. The chain combines TRBV28 with TRBJ1-2; 9 nucleotides agree with TRBD1. The germline V gene encodes CDR1 MDHEN and CDR2 SYDVKM. CDR3 size: 15 residues. V lost 2 bases, J lost 6 bases, and 7 bases stayed unmatched. The CDR3 nucleotides are TGTGCCAGCAGTTTACCCTCGGGACAGGGAAATGGCTACACCTTC. This codes for CASSLPSGQGNGYTF.